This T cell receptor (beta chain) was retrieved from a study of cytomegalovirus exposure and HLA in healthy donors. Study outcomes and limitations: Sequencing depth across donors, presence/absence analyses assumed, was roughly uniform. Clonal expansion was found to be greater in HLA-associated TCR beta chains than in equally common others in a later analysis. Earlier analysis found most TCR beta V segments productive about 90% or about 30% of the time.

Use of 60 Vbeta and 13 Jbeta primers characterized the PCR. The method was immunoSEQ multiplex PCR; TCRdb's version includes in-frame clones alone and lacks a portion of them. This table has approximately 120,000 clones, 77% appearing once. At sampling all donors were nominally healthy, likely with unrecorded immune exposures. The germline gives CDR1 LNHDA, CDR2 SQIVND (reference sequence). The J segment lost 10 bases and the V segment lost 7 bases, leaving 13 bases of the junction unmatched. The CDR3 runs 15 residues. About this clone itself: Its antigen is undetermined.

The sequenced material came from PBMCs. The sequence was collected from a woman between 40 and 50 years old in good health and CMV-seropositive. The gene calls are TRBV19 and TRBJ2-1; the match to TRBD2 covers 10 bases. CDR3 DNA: TGTGCCAGTACCGATGGGGCTAGCGGGAGAATGGAGCAGTTCTTC. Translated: CASTDGASGRMEQFF. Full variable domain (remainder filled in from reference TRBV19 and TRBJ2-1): DGGITQSPKYLFRKEGQNVTLSCEQNLNHDAMYWYRQDPGQGLRLIYYSQIVNDFQKGDIAEGYSVSREKKESFPLTVTSAQKNPTAFYLCASTDGASGRMEQFFGPGTRLTVL.